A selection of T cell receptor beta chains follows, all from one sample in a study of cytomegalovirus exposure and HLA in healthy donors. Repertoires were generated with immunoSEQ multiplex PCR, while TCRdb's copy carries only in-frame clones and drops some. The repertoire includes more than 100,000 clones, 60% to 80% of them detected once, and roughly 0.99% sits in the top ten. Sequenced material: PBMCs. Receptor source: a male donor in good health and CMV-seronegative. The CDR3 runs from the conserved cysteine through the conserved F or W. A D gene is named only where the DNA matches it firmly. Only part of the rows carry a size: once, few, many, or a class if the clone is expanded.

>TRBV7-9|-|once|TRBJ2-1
CASTEANEQFF
TGTGCCAGCACCGAGGCCAATGAGCAGTTCTTC
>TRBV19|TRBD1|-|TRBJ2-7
CASSLFPGQVYEQYF
TGTGCCAGTAGTTTGTTCCCGGGACAGGTCTACGAGCAGTACTTC
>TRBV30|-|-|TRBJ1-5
CAWSRDSNQPQHF
TGTGCCTGGAGCAGGGATAGCAATCAGCCCCAGCATTTT
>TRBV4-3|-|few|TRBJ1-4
CASSQDQGINEKLFF
TGCGCCAGCAGCCAAGATCAGGGGATTAATGAAAAACTGTTTTTT
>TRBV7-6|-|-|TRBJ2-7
CASSLKNLGDYEQYF
TGTGCCAGCAGCTTAAAGAACCTCGGTGACTACGAGCAGTACTTC
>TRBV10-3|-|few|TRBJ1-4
CAISDGQPTNEKLFF
TGTGCCATCAGTGATGGACAGCCAACTAATGAAAAACTGTTTTTT
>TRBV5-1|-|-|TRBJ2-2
CASKSGTPGVAGELFF
TGCGCCAGCAAATCCGGTACTCCCGGTGTCGCCGGGGAGCTGTTTTTT
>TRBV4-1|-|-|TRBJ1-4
CASSPAGIEKLFF
TGCGCCAGCAGCCCCGCGGGGATTGAAAAACTGTTTTTT
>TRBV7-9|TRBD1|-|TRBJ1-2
CSSSLHGTDYGYTF
TGTTCCAGCAGCCTACACGGGACAGACTATGGCTACACCTTC
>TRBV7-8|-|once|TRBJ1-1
CASSGEVRNTEAFF
TGTGCCAGCAGCGGTGAGGTCAGGAACACTGAAGCTTTCTTT
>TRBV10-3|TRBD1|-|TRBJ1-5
CAISESGTDLNQPQHF
TGTGCCATCAGTGAGTCAGGGACAGACCTTAATCAGCCCCAGCATTTT
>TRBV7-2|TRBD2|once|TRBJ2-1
CASSSGTSSYNEQFF
TGTGCCAGCAGCTCCGGGACTAGCTCTTACAATGAGCAGTTCTTC
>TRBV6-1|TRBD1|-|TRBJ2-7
CASSPTGRGYEQYF
TGTGCCAGCAGCCCGACAGGGAGAGGGTACGAGCAGTACTTC
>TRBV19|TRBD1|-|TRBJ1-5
CASTETGTYNQPQHF
TGTGCCAGTACCGAGACAGGGACTTACAATCAGCCCCAGCATTTT
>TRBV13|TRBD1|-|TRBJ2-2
CASSPTRTGVGELFF
TGTGCCAGCAGCCCGACCAGGACAGGGGTGGGGGAGCTGTTTTTT
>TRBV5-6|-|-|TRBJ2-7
CASSLQVLITYEQYF
TGTGCCAGCAGCTTACAGGTCCTTATCACCTACGAGCAGTACTTC
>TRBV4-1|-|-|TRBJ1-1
CASSRRERDTEAFF
TGCGCCAGCAGCCGCCGGGAGAGAGACACTGAAGCTTTCTTT
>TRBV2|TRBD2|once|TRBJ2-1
CASSLRGGWSDEQFF
TGTGCCAGCAGTCTCCGGGGGGGTTGGTCGGATGAGCAGTTCTTC
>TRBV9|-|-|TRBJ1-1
CASSPTNTEAFF
TGTGCCAGCAGCCCTACCAACACTGAAGCTTTCTTT
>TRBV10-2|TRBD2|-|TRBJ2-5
CASRLAGEETQYF
TGCGCCAGCAGACTAGCGGGGGAAGAGACCCAGTACTTC
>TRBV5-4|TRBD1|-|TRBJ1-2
CASSSSRGLNYGYTF
TGTGCCAGCAGCTCTAGTAGGGGGCTCAACTATGGCTACACCTTC
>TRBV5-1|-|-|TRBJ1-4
CASSRDGFGDEKLFF
TGCGCCAGCAGCCGCGACGGGTTCGGGGATGAAAAACTGTTTTTT
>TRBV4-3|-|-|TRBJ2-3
CASSQVGGAADTQYF
TGCGCCAGCAGCCAAGTCGGCGGGGCCGCAGATACGCAGTATTTT
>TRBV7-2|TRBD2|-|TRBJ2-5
CASRAAGGETQYF
TGTGCCAGCCGGGCCGCGGGGGGGGAGACCCAGTACTTC
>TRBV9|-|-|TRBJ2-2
CASSSRGANTGELFF
TGTGCCTCTTCCTCCCGCGGGGCGAACACCGGGGAGCTGTTTTTT
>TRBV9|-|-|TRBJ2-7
CASSPRTDTYYEQYF
TGTGCCAGCAGCCCCCGGACAGACACTTACTACGAGCAGTACTTC
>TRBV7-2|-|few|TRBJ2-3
CASRSSGDTDTQYF
TGTGCCAGCAGGAGTAGCGGAGACACAGATACGCAGTATTTT
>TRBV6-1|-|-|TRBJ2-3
CASHSGEDTQYF
TGTGCCAGCCATTCAGGGGAGGATACGCAGTATTTT
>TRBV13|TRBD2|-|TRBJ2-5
CASSSRGVAGGGETQYF
TGTGCCAGCAGCTCCCGAGGAGTAGCGGGGGGGGGAGAGACCCAGTACTTC
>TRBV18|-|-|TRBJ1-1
CASSSGAESEAFF
TGTGCCAGCTCGTCAGGGGCAGAATCTGAAGCTTTCTTT
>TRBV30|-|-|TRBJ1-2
CAWSVKSTNGYTF
TGTGCCTGGAGTGTAAAGAGCACGAACGGCTACACCTTC
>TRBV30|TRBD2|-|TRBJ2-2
CAWFSGGPNTGELFF
TGTGCCTGGTTTAGCGGGGGCCCGAACACCGGGGAGCTGTTTTTT
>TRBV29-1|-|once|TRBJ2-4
CSVEAGGDIQYF
TGCAGCGTTGAAGCGGGTGGAGACATTCAGTACTTC
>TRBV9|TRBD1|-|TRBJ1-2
CASSGPRDREDGYTF
TGTGCCAGCAGCGGGCCCCGGGACAGGGAGGATGGCTACACCTTC
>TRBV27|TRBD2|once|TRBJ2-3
CASHTASGGDTQYF
TGTGCCAGCCATACGGCAAGCGGGGGAGATACGCAGTATTTT
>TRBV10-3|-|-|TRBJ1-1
CAISAEGVNTEAFF
TGTGCCATCAGTGCTGAGGGGGTGAACACTGAAGCTTTCTTT
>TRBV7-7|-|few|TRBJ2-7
CASSLDVGAREQYF
TGTGCTAGCAGCTTAGATGTGGGGGCCAGGGAGCAGTACTTC
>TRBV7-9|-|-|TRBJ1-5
CASSRDTSNQPQHF
TGTGCCAGCAGCAGGGACACTAGCAATCAGCCCCAGCATTTT
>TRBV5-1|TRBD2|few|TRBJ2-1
CASSPGLAGRDEQFF
TGCGCCAGCAGCCCCGGACTAGCGGGGAGGGATGAGCAGTTCTTC
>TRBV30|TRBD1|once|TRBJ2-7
CAWRGGRGRGYEQYF
TGTGCCTGGAGGGGCGGAAGGGGGCGCGGCTACGAGCAGTACTTC
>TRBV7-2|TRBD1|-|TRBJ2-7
CASSFPGQGHEQYF
TGTGCCAGCAGCTTCCCCGGACAGGGCCACGAGCAGTACTTC
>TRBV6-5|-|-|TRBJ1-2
CASSWGARGGYGYTF
TGTGCCAGCAGTTGGGGGGCCAGGGGAGGGTATGGCTACACCTTC
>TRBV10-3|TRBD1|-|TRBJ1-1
CAIKSGTGGGDTEAFF
TGTGCCATCAAGAGCGGGACAGGGGGCGGGGACACTGAAGCTTTCTTT
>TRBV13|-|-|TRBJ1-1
CASSPTGANTEAFF
TGTGCCAGCAGTCCAACGGGAGCCAACACTGAAGCTTTCTTT
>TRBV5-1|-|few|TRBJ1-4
CASSLGTGEKLFF
TGCGCCAGCAGCTTGGGGACTGGCGAAAAACTGTTTTTT
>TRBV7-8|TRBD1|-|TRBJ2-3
CASSHRDRVMQMGTQYF
TGTGCCAGCAGCCACCGGGACAGGGTAATGCAAATGGGTACGCAGTATTTT
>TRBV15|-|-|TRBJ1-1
CATSRDNPGHTEAFF
TGTGCCACCAGCAGAGATAATCCAGGGCACACTGAAGCTTTCTTT
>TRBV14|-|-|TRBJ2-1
CASSQGGAYSPNNEQFF
TGTGCCAGCAGCCAGGGGGGGGCGTACTCGCCCAACAATGAGCAGTTCTTC
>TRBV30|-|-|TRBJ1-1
CAWSVQGMNTEAFF
TGTGCCTGGAGTGTGCAGGGGATGAACACTGAAGCTTTCTTT
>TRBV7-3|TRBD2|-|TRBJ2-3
CASSTTSGGADTQYF
TGTGCCAGCAGCACTACTAGCGGGGGGGCTGATACGCAGTATTTT
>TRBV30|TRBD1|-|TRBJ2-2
CAWSGQGLGELFF
TGTGCCTGGAGTGGACAGGGGTTGGGGGAGCTGTTTTTT
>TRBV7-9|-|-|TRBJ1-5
CASSVQGTNQPQHF
TGTGCCAGCAGCGTGCAGGGGACCAATCAGCCCCAGCATTTT
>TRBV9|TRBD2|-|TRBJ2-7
CASSVSGAPAYEQYF
TGTGCCAGCAGCGTAAGCGGGGCACCGGCCTACGAGCAGTACTTC
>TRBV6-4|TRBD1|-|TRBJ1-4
CASGWTGGVGWEKLFF
TGTGCCAGCGGGTGGACAGGGGGCGTCGGTTGGGAAAAACTGTTTTTT
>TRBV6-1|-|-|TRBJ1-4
CASSETAATNEKLFF
TGTGCCAGCAGTGAAACAGCCGCAACTAATGAAAAACTGTTTTTT
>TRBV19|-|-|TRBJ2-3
CASSIGGRVTDTQYF
TGTGCCAGTAGTATAGGAGGCAGGGTCACAGATACGCAGTATTTT